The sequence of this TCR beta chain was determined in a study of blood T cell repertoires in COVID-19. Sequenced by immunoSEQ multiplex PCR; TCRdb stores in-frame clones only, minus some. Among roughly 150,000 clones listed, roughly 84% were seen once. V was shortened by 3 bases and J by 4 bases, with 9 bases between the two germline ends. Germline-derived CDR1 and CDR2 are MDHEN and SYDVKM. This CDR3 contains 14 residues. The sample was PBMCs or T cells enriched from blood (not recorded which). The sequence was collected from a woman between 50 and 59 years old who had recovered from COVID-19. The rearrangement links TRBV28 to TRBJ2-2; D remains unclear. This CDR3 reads CASSFPYVTGELFF. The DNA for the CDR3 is TGTGCCAGCAGTTTCCCGTATGTCACCGGGGAGCTGTTTTTT. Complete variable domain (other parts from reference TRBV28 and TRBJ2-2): DVKVTQSSRYLVKRTGEKVFLECVQDMDHENMFWYRQDPGLGLRLIYFSYDVKMKEKGDIPEGYSVSREKKERFSLILESASTNQTSMYLCASSFPYVTGELFFGEGSRLTVL.